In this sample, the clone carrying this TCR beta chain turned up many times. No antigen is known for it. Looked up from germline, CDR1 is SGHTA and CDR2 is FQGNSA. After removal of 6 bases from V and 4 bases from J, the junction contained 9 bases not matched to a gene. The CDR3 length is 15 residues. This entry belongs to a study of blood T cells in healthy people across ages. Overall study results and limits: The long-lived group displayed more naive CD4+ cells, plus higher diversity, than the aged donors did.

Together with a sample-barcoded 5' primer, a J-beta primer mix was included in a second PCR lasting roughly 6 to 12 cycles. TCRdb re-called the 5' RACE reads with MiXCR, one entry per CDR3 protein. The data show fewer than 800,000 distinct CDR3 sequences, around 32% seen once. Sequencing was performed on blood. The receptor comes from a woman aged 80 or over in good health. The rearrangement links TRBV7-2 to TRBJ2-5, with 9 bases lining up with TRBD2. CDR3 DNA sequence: TGTGCCAGCAGTGTCTCGCGGGGGGGCCTAGAGACCCAGTACTTC. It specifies CASSVSRGGLETQYF.